This TCR beta chain originates from a study of T cell responses to AZD1222 COVID-19 vaccine. Overall study results and limits: In all cases, repertoires were sampled only after the peak T cell response. Regions 160-218 and 743-854 held dominance among vaccine-associated CD4 TCRs, which spanned spike. Donors were mostly white British, more females; clonal diversity possibly underestimated.

The repertoire was sequenced with immunoSEQ multiplex PCR; TCRdb's copy has only in-frame clones and lacks some. The data hold some 180,000 clones, with around 90% observed a single time. Second-dose timings of about 4 or about 12 weeks were pooled. This CDR3 has 12 amino acids. The V end lost 3 bases, the J end lost 4 bases, and 9 bases lay between the germline ends. CDR1 is SQVTM and CDR2 is ANQGSEA in the germline V gene. With regard to this clone: What it binds is unknown.

This TCR was recovered from an adult who received the AZD1222 COVID-19 vaccine. The chain couples TRBV29-1 to TRBJ1-2; no firm D call. The sequenced sample was peripheral blood, obtained 28 days after the second AZD1222 dose. CDR3 amino acids: CSVEWGGYGYTF. DNA for the CDR3: TGCAGCGTTGAGTGGGGAGGCTATGGCTACACCTTC.